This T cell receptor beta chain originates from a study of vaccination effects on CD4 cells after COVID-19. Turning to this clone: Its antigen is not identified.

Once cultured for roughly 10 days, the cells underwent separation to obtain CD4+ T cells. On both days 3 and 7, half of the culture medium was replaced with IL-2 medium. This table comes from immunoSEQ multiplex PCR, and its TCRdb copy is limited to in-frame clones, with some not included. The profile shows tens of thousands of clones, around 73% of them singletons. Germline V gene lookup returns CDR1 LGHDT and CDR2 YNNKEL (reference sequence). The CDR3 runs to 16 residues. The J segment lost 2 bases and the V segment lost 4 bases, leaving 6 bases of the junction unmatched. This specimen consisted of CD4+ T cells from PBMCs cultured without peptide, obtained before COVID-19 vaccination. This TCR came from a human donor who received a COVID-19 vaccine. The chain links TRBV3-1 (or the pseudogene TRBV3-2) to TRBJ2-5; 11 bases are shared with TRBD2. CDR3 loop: CASSPSGGFLQETQYF. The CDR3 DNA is TGTGCCAGCAGCCCTAGCGGGGGGTTTCTTCAAGAGACCCAGTACTTC.